This entry lists 7 T cell receptor beta chains sequenced from one sample in a study of T cells in women clearing cervical HPV infection. The table came from immunoSEQ multiplex PCR; TCRdb's copy has only in-frame clones and leaves some out. Its table records some 23,000 clones. Sequencing input: blood buffy coat. The receptor set was obtained from a woman between 18 and 69 years old with a cervical HPV16 infection that either progressed to CIN3+ or cleared (not recorded which).

In the case of this clone: The sequenced fragment ends 3 residues before the CDR3 boundary, so the rest is inferred from the germline J gene. This chain joins TRBV18 and TRBJ2-7; 10 bases line up with TRBD1. CDR1 is KGHSH and CDR2 is LQKENI in the germline V gene. This CDR3 is built from 15 residues. V was pared by 2 bases and J by 6 bases, with 7 bases of the junction left unmatched. The CDR3 loop is CASSPVRTGGGEQYF. The part of the CDR3 DNA that was read is TGTGCCAGCTCACCAGTAAGGACAGGGGGGGGCGAG.

Concerning this clone: The read ends 3 residues before the CDR3 terminus; that terminus is restored from the germline J gene. The chain combines TRBV11-2 with TRBJ2-1; the D is unclear. Trimming stripped 3 bases from V and 6 bases from J, with 9 bases between. The V gene's germline CDR1 is SGHAT and CDR2 FQNNGV. The CDR3 runs 13 residues. The sequenced part of the CDR3 DNA is TGTGCCAGCAGCTTGGCTTCGGGCAATGAG. Encoded protein: CASSLASGNE. The full CDR3 protein reads CASSLASGNEQFF.

Concerning this clone: The CDR3 goes on 3 residues after the read ends, and that part is filled in from the germline J gene. This sequence joins TRBV6-2 or TRBV6-3 and TRBJ1-4; no definite D call. CDR3 length: 16 amino acids. The germline V gene encodes CDR1 MNHEY and CDR2 SVGEGT. The V and J ends lost 10 bases and 0 bases respectively, with 18 bases between them. The sequenced CDR3 bases are TGTGCCAACAGACCCGCCGCGGGAGCAACTAATGAAAAA. Amino acid sequence: CANRPAAGATNEK. The entire CDR3 is CANRPAAGATNEKLFF.

For this clone: The read ends 3 residues before the CDR3 terminus; that terminus is restored from the germline J gene. The genes are TRBV28 and TRBJ2-5; the match to TRBD1 covers 8 bases. The CDR3 spans 15 residues. Germline V gene lookup returns CDR1 MDHEN and CDR2 SYDVKM. With V trimmed by 6 bases and J by 4 bases, 10 bases remained unmatched. The CDR3 is CASRMTGVIGETQYF. The part of the CDR3 DNA that was read is TGTGCCAGCAGGATGACAGGGGTAATAGGAGAGACC.

To note about this clone: The read stops 3 residues short of the end of the CDR3; the missing end is completed from the germline J gene. This rearrangement joins TRBV5-4 to TRBJ1-4; no clear D gene. V was clipped by 2 bases and J by 5 bases, with 7 bases between them. The CDR3 runs 13 residues. From germline, CDR1 is SGHNT and CDR2 YYREEE (reference sequence). CDR3 region: CASSFNTNEKLFF. The sequenced part of the CDR3 DNA is TGTGCCAGCAGCTTCAACACAAATGAAAAA.

Worth noting for this clone: The read terminates 3 residues ahead of where the CDR3 ends, so the germline J gene completes it. The V gene is TRBV5-5, the J gene TRBJ2-1; D not certain. CDR3 size: 13 residues. V dropped 2 bases and J dropped 5 bases, with 8 bases sitting between them. Germline CDR1 is SGHKS and CDR2 is YYEKEE (reference sequence). The DNA read from the CDR3 is TGTGCCAGCAGCTTTGACTGGAACAATGAG. Protein sequence: CASSFDWNNE. The entire CDR3 reads CASSFDWNNEQFF.

As concerns this clone: Read sequence stops 3 residues before the CDR3 end, and the germline J gene provides the missing end. The V and J genes are TRBV7-3 and TRBJ2-5, with D unresolved. The CDR3 length is 13 residues. Trimming took 1 base from V and 5 from J, leaving 8 bases between them. The germline V gene encodes CDR1 SGHTA and CDR2 FQGTGA. The CDR3 spells CASSLNSRETQYF. The sequenced part of the CDR3 DNA is TGTGCCAGCAGCTTAAATTCCCGGGAGACC.